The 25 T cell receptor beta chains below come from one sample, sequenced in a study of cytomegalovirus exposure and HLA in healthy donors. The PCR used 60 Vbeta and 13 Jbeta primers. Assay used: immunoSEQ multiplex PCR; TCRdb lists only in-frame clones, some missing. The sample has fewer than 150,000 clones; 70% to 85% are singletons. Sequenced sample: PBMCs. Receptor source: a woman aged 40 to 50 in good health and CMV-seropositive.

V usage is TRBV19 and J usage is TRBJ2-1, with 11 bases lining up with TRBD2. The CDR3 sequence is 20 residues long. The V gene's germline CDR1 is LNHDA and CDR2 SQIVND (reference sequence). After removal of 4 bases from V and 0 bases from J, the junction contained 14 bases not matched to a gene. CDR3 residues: CASSTNSGRAKGSSYNEQFF. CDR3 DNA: TGTGCCAGTAGTACAAATAGCGGGAGGGCCAAAGGAAGCTCCTACAATGAGCAGTTCTTC.

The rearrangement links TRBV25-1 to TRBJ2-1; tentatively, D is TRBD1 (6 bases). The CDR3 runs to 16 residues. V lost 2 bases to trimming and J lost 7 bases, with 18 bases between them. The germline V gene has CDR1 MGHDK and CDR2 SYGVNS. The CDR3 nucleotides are TGTGCCAGCAGTGAAACCCGGTACAGGGCTCGGAATGAGCAGTTCTTC. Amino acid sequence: CASSETRYRARNEQFF. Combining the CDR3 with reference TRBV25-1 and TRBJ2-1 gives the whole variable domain EADIYQTPRYLVIGTGKKITLECSQTMGHDKMYWYQQDPGMELHLIHYSYGVNSTEKGDLSSESTVSRIRTEHFPLTLESARPSHTSQYLCASSETRYRARNEQFFGPGTRLTVL.

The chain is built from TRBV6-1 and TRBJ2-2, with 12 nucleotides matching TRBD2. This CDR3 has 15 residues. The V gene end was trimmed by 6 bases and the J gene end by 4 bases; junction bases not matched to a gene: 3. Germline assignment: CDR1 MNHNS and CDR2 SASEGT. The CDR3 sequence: CASRRLAGATGELFF. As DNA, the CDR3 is TGTGCCAGCAGGAGACTAGCGGGGGCCACCGGGGAGCTGTTTTTT.

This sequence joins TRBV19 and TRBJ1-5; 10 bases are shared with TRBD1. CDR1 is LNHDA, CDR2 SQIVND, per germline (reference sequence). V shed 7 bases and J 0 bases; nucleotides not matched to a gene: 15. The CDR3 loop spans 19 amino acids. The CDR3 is CASTKRQGQGRYSNQPQHF. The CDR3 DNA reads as TGTGCCAGTACCAAGCGCCAGGGACAGGGGCGTTATAGCAATCAGCCCCAGCATTTT.

The CDR3 loop reads CASSKGRQVLYGYTF. CDR3 sequence (DNA): TGTGCCAGCAGTAAAGGGAGACAGGTACTCTATGGCTACACCTTC. V gene TRBV6-5 combines with J gene TRBJ1-2, with D maybe TRBD1 (6 bases). The V and J ends lost 5 bases and 4 bases respectively, with 17 bases between them. The germline gives CDR1 MNHEY, CDR2 SVGAGI. The CDR3 covers 15 residues.

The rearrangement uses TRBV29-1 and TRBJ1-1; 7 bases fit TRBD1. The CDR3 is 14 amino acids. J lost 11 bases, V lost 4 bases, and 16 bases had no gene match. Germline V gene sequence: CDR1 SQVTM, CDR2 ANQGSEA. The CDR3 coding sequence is TGCAGCGTTGGCTCTTTCTCTGACAGGGCGAACGCTTTCTTT. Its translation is CSVGSFSDRANAFF. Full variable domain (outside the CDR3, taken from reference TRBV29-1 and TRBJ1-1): SAVISQKPSRDICQRGTSLTIQCQVDSQVTMMFWYRQQPGQSLTLIATANQGSEATYESGFVIDKFPISRPNLTFSTLTVSNMSPEDSSIYLCSVGSFSDRANAFFGQGTRLTVV.

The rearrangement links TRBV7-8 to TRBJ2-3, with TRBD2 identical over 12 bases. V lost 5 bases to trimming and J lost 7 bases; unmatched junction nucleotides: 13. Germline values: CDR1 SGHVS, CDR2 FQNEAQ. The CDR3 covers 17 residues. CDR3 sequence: CASSPRLAGVPQNTQYF. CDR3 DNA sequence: TGTGCCAGCAGCCCCCGACTAGCGGGAGTGCCACAGAATACGCAGTATTTT.

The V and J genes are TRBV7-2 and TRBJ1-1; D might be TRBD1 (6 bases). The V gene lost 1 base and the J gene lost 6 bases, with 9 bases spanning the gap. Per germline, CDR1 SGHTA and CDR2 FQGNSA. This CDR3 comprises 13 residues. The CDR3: CASSLVWGPEAFF. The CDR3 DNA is TGTGCCAGCAGCTTAGTTTGGGGGCCTGAAGCTTTCTTT.

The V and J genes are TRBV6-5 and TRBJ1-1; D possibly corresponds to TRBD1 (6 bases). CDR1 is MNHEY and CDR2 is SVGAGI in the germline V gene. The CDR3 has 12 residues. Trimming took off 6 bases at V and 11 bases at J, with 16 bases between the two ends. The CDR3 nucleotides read TGTGCCAGCAGCACCGGACAGTCAGGGGCTTTCTTT. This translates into CASSTGQSGAFF.

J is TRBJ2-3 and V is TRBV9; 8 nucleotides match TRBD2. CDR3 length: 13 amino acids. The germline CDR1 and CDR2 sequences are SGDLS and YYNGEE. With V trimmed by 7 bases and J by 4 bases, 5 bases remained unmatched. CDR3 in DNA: TGTGCCAGCGCGGGGGGCGCAGCAGATACGCAGTATTTT. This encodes CASAGGAADTQYF. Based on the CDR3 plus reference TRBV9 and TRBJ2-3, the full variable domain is DSGVTQTPKHLITATGQRVTLRCSPRSGDLSVYWYQQSLDQGLQFLIQYYNGEERAKGNILERFSAQQFPDLHSELNLSSLELGDSALYFCASAGGAADTQYFGPGTRLTVL.

CDR3 in DNA: TGTGCCAGCACGCTCAGGCCGTCTGTTCAGCCCCTCCACTTT. Its protein is CASTLRPSVQPLHF. The chain uses TRBV27 and TRBJ1-6; D not resolved. This CDR3 spans 14 amino acids. With 7 bases removed from V and 13 bases from J, the gap between germline ends came to 20 bases. The germline CDR1 and CDR2 sequences are MNHEY and SMNVEV (reference sequence).

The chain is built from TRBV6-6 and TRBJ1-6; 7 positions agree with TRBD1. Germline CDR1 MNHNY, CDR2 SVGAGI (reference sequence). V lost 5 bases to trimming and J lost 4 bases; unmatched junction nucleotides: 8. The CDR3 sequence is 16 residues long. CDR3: CASSTTGSTYNSPLHF. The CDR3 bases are TGTGCCAGCAGTACGACAGGGAGCACTTATAATTCACCCCTCCACTTT.

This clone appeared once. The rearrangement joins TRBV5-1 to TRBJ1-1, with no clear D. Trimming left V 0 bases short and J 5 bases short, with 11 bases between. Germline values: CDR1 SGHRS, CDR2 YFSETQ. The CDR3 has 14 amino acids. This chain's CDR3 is CASSLGVEGTEAFF. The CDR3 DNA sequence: TGCGCCAGCAGCTTGGGGGTAGAGGGTACTGAAGCTTTCTTT.

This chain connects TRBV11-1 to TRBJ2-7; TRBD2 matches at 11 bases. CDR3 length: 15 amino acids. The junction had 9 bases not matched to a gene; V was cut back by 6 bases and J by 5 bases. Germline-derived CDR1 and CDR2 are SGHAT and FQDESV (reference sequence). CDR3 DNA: TGTGCCAGCAGGGGGAGGACTAGCGGGTCCCACGAGCAGTACTTC. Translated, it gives CASRGRTSGSHEQYF.

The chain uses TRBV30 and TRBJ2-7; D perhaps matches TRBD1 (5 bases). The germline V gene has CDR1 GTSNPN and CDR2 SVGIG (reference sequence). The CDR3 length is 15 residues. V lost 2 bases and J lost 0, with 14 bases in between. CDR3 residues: CAWSRAGQLSYEQYF. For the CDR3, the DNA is TGTGCCTGGAGTCGAGCCGGACAACTCTCCTACGAGCAGTACTTC.

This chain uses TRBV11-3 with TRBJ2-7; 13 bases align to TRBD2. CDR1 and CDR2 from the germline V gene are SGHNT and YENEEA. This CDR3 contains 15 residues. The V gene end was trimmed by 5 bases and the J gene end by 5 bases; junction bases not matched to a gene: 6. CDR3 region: CASSLWTSGGNEQYF. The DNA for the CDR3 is TGTGCCAGCAGCCTATGGACTAGCGGGGGAAACGAGCAGTACTTC.

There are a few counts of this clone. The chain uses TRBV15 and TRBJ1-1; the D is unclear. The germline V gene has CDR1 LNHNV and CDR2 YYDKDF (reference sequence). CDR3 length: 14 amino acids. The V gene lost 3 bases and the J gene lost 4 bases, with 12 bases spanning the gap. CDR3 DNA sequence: TGTGCCACCAGCAGGCTGGGGAGGCGCACTGAAGCTTTCTTT. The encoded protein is CATSRLGRRTEAFF.

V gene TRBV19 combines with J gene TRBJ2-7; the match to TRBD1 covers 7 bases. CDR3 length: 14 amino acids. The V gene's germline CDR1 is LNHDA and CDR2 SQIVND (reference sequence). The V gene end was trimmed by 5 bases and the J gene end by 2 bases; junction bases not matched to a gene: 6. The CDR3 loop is CASSPRTGAYEQYF. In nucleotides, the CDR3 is TGTGCCAGTAGTCCGAGGACAGGTGCCTACGAGCAGTACTTC.

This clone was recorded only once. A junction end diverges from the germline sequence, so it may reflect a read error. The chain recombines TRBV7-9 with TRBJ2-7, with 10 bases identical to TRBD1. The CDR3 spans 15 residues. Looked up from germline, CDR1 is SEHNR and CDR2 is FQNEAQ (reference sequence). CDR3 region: CSSSLGTGALYEQYF. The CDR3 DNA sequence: TGTTCCAGCAGCTTAGGGACAGGGGCACTCTACGAGCAGTACTTC.

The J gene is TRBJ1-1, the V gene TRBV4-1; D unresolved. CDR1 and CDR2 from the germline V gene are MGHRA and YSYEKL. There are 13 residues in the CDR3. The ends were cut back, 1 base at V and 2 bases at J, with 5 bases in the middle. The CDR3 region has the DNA TGCGCCAGCAGCCAAGTTCAAAACACTGAAGCTTTCTTT. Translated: CASSQVQNTEAFF.

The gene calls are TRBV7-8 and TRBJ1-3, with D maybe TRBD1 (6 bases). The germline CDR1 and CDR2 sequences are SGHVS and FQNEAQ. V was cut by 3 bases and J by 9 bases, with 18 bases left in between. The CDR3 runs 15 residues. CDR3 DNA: TGTGCCAGCAGCTTCGGGACACGGCAAACGGCCACCATATATTTT. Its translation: CASSFGTRQTATIYF.

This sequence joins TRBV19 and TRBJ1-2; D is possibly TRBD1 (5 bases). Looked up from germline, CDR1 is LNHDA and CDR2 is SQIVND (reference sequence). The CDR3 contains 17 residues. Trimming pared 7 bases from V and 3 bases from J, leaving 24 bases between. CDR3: CASNMGRTYPIDYGYTF. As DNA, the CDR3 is TGTGCCAGTAATATGGGTAGGACATACCCTATTGACTATGGCTACACCTTC.

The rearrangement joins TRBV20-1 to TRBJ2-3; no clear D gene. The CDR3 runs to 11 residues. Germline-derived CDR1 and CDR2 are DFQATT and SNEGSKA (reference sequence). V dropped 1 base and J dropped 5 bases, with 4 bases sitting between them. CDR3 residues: CSARVGDTQYF. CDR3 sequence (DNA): TGCAGTGCTAGAGTCGGAGATACGCAGTATTTT.

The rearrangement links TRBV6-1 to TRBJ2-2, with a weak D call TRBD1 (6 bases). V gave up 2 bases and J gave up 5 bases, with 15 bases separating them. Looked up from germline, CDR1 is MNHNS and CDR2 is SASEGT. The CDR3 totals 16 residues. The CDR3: CASSEMAGAETGELFF. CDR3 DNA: TGTGCCAGCAGTGAAATGGCAGGGGCCGAGACCGGGGAGCTGTTTTTT.

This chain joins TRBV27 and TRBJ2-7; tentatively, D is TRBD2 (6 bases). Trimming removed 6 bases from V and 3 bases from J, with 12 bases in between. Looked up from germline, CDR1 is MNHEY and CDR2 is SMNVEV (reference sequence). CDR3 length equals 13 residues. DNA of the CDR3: TGTGCCAGCAGAGATGGAGGGCGCTACGAGCAGTACTTC. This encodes CASRDGGRYEQYF.